This T cell receptor (beta chain) came from a study of T cell responses to AZD1222 COVID-19 vaccine. Study summary: Combined were second doses at about 4 or about 12 weeks. Study-wide points: The span of vaccine-associated CD4 TCRs extended across spike, with dominance at 160-218 and 743-854. Baseline seropositivity occurred in only a handful of AZD1222 recipients. An increase in Spike-specific TCR breadth and depth was observed after two AZD1222 doses.

Measured with immunoSEQ multiplex PCR; TCRdb has only the in-frame clones, and not every one. The table records over 150,000 clones, approximately 90% of them present only once. Germline V gene data show CDR1 as SGHTA and CDR2 as FQGNSA. CDR3 length: 16 amino acids. V lost 3 bases and J lost 5; bases outside the gene matches: 7. In regard to this clone: Its target is not known.

The chain joins TRBV7-2 to TRBJ2-2; TRBD2 aligns across 9 bases. The receptor's source is an adult in good health. This material consisted of peripheral blood, taken on day 0 of AZD1222 vaccination. The CDR3 DNA follows: TGTGCCAGCAGCTTCTCATCACTAGCGGGTACCGGGGAGCTGTTTTTT. Protein: CASSFSSLAGTGELFF.